This TCR beta chain was identified in a study of long-term antiretroviral therapy in people with HIV. As regards this clone: Its antigen is unknown.

With survey level as its setting, the immunoSEQ assay was v3.0. TCRdb's table, derived via immunoSEQ multiplex PCR, lists solely in-frame clones and lacks some. The sample holds some 29,000 clones, 90% seen once. Study results and caveats: Blood specimens, gathered between the mid-2000s and the late 2010s, were possibly obtained under older ART regimens.

The CDR3 spans 21 residues. V gave up 4 bases and J gave up 0 bases; unmatched junction bases: 18. Per germline, CDR1 LNHDA and CDR2 SQIVND (reference sequence). Here the sequenced sample was unsorted PBMCs, taken 3.2 years before starting antiretroviral therapy. The sequence came from a man aged 45 to 65 with HIV. The gene calls are TRBV19 and TRBJ2-3, with 11 nucleotides matching TRBD2. For the CDR3, the DNA is TGTGCCAGTAGTACAATCCTGAACCCGGGACTAGCGGTGAAAAGCACAGATACGCAGTATTTT. This codes for CASSTILNPGLAVKSTDTQYF.